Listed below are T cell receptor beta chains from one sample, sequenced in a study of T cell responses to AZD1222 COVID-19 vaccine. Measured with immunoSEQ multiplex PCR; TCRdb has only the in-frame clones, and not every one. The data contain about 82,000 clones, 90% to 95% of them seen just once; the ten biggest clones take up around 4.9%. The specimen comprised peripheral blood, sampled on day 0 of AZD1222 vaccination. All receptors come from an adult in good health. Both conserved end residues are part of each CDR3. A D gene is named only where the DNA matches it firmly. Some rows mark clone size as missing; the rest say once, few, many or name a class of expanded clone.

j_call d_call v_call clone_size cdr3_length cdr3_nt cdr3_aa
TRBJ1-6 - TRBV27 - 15 TGTGCCAGCAGTACTCCGGGGACCGCTAATTCACCCCTCCACTTT CASSTPGTANSPLHF
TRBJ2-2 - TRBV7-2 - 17 TGTGCCAGCAGCTCTCGGGGTCCATCCTTGGGCACCGGGGAGCTGTTTTTT CASSSRGPSLGTGELFF
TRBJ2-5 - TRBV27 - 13 TGTGCCAGCAGTGAACAGGGGAGGGAGACCCAGTACTTC CASSEQGRETQYF
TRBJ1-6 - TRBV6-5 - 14 TGTGCCAGCAGTTATGTACAGGGTAATTCACCCCTCCACTTT CASSYVQGNSPLHF
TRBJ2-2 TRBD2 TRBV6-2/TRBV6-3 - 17 TGTGCCAGCAGTTACTGGGGGACTAGCGGAAACACCGGGGAGCTGTTTTTT CASSYWGTSGNTGELFF
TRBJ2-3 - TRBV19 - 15 TGTGCCAGTAGCACGGGACTGTCCTCTTACGATACGCAGTATTTT CASSTGLSSYDTQYF
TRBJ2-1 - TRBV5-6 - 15 TGTGCCAGCAGCTTTACCCGGCAGGGGCGCGATGAGCAGTTCTTC CASSFTRQGRDEQFF
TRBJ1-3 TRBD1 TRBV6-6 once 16 TGTGCCAGCAGTTACGAAACAGGGGGCGCTGGAAACACCATATATTTT CASSYETGGAGNTIYF
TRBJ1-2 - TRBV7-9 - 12 TGTGCCAGCAGCTTAGCATGGGGGCATAACACCTTC CASSLAWGHNTF
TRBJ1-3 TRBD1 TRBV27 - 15 TGTGCCAGCAGTTGGACAGGGGGTCCTGGAAACACCATATATTTT CASSWTGGPGNTIYF
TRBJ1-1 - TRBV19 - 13 TGTGCCAGTAGTATGGTTTGGGACACTGAAGCTTTCTTT CASSMVWDTEAFF
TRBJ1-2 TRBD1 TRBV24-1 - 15 TGTGCCACCAGTGACGCGGGACAGGGGTTTGGAGGCTACACCTTC CATSDAGQGFGGYTF
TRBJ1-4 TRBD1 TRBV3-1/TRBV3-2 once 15 TGTGCCAGCAGCCGCCGGGACAGGATTAATGAAAAACTGTTTTTT CASSRRDRINEKLFF
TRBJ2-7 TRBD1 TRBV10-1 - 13 TGCGCCAGCAGTGCTTCTAGACAGGGGGTCGGGTACTTC CASSASRQGVGYF
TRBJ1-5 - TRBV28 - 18 TGTGCCAGCAGTTCTTCAGCAGGGACTTTCGGGATTAATCAGCCCCAGCATTTT CASSSSAGTFGINQPQHF
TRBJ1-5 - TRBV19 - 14 TGTGCCAGTAGTATAGTTTGGGGCAATCAGCCCCAGCATTTT CASSIVWGNQPQHF
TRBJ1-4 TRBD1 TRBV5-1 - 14 TGCGCCAGCAGCGATGATGGGACAGGCGAAAAACTGTTTTTT CASSDDGTGEKLFF
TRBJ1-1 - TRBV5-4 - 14 TGTGCCAGCACCAGACAGGCCGAAAACACTGAAGCTTTCTTT CASTRQAENTEAFF
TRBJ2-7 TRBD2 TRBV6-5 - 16 TGTGCCAGCAGTTACGAGTATCGGGGGGGGACCTACGAGCAGTACTTC CASSYEYRGGTYEQYF
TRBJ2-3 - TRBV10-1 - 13 TGCGCCAGCAGTGGCGGGGGCACAGATACGCAGTATTTT CASSGGGTDTQYF
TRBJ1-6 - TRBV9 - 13 TGTGCCAGCCGGAGCTTTGAAAATTCACCCCTCCACTTT CASRSFENSPLHF
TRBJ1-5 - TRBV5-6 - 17 TGTGCCAGCAGCTTGGCCAGGGGCGGCTATAGCAATCAGCCCCAGCATTTT CASSLARGGYSNQPQHF
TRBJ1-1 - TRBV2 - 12 TGTGCCAGCTCCGGAGGGAACACTGAAGCTTTCTTT CASSGGNTEAFF
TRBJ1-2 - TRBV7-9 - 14 TGTGCCAGCGGAATCCCAGCCGGGGGCTATGGCTACACCTTC CASGIPAGGYGYTF
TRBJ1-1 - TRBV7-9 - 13 TGTGCCAGCAGCTTAGACTGGGGAACTGAAGCTTTCTTT CASSLDWGTEAFF
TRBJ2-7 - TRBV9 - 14 TGTGCCAGCAGCGTAGCCATGGGGGCGCCCGAGCAGTACTTC CASSVAMGAPEQYF
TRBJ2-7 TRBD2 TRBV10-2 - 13 TGCGCCAGCATGGCGGGGGGACCCTACGAGCAGTACTTC CASMAGGPYEQYF
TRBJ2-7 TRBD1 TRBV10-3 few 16 TGTGCCATCAGTGAGAGGGGGACAGGTGGATTTTACGAGCAGTACTTC CAISERGTGGFYEQYF
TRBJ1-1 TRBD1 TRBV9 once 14 TGTGCCAGCAGCGTAATGCAGGGGGCCACTGAAGCTTTCTTT CASSVMQGATEAFF
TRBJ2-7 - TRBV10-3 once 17 TGTGCCATCAGTGGAGGGGCTAAGGGGACGGACCTCTACGAGCAGTACTTC CAISGGAKGTDLYEQYF
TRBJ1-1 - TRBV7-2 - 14 TGTGCCAGCAGCTTCAGGGCGGGGGTAACTGAAGCTTTCTTT CASSFRAGVTEAFF
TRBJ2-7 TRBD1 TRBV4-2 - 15 TGTGCCAGCAGCCAAGAGGGCAGGGGGAACTACGAGCAGTACTTC CASSQEGRGNYEQYF
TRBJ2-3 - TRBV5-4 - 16 TGTGCCAGCAGCTTGGCCAGGTCCAGGCCCACAGATACGCAGTATTTT CASSLARSRPTDTQYF
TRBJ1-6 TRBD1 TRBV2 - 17 TGTGCCAGCAGTGAAGCGAGGGGGCCTTCCTATAATTCACCCCTCCACTTT CASSEARGPSYNSPLHF
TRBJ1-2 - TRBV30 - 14 TGTGCCTTGCTTCAGGGGCAAAAGGACTATGGCTACACCTTC CALLQGQKDYGYTF
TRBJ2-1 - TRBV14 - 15 TGTGCCAGCAGCCCCCGAGGTAGATTTACAATGGAGCAGTTCTTC CASSPRGRFTMEQFF
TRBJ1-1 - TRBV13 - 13 TGTGCCAGCAGCATACACCAGAACACTGAAGCTTTCTTT CASSIHQNTEAFF
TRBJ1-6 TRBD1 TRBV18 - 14 TGTGCCAGCTCACCTGAGACAGGGCCTTCACCCCTCCACTTT CASSPETGPSPLHF
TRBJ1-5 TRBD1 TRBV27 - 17 TGTGCCAGCAGTCCTCACTTGACAGGGGGATGGAGTCAGCCCCAGCATTTT CASSPHLTGGWSQPQHF
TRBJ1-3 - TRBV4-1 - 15 TGCGCCAGCAGCCAACCGAGGAGCTCTGGAAACACCATATATTTT CASSQPRSSGNTIYF
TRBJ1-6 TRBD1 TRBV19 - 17 TGTGCCAGTAGTACCACCGGGACAGGGGGTAAAAATTCACCCCTCCACTTT CASSTTGTGGKNSPLHF
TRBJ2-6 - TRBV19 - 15 TGTGCCAGTAGTATTCCGAGCTCTGGGGCCAACGTCCTGACTTTC CASSIPSSGANVLTF
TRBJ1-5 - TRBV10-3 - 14 TGTGCCATCAGTGAGTCAGGGCACAATCAGCCCCAGCATTTT CAISESGHNQPQHF
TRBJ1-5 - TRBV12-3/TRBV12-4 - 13 TGTGCCAGCATTGATCAGTTCAATCAGCCCCAGCATTTT CASIDQFNQPQHF
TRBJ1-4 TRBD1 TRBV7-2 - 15 TGTGCCAGCAGCAGTGACAGGGGGTCGCGGGAAAAACTGTTTTTT CASSSDRGSREKLFF
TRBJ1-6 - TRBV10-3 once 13 TGTGCCATCAGGACGCTTGATAATTCACCCCTCCACTTT CAIRTLDNSPLHF
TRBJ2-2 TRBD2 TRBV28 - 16 TGTGCCAGCAGTTATCTAGCGGGGGGGGACACCGGGGAGCTGTTTTTT CASSYLAGGDTGELFF
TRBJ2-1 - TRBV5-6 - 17 TGTGCCAGCAGCTTGCAGGTTTTGTTGAGCTCCTACAATGAGCAGTTCTTC CASSLQVLLSSYNEQFF
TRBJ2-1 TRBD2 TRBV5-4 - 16 TGTGCCAGCAGCTGGCCCACTAGCGGGGGGACGATTGAGCAGTTCTTC CASSWPTSGGTIEQFF
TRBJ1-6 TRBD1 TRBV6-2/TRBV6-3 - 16 TGTGCCAGCAGACCTACCCCCGGACAGGGATCTTCACCCCTCCACTTT CASRPTPGQGSSPLHF